A selection of T cell receptor beta chains follows, all from one sample in a study of read filtering for tumor transcriptome and immune sequencing. From the reads, TCRdb called clonotypes with MiXCR, one entry per CDR3 protein. The sample records approximately 50,000 distinct CDR3 sequences, about 20% being singletons. The sequenced sample was a population of CD138-negative cells sorted from bone marrow. These receptors were obtained from a donor at least 40 years old with multiple myeloma. Each CDR3 is given with its conserved first and last residue. Fields, in order: V gene, D gene, clone size, J gene, CDR3 protein, CDR3 DNA. D genes are given only for firm matches. Clone size appears in some rows only: once, few, many, or a class for an expanded clone.

V: TRBV5-1; D: -; size: many; J: TRBJ2-5; CDR3: CASSLAPNPQETQYF; DNA: TGCGCCAGCAGCTTGGCCCCCAACCCCCAAGAGACCCAGTACTTC
V: TRBV20-1; D: -; size: many; J: TRBJ1-1; CDR3: CSAEWGMGTEAFF; DNA: TGCAGTGCCGAGTGGGGAATGGGCACTGAAGCTTTCTTT
V: TRBV28; D: -; size: many; J: TRBJ1-1; CDR3: CASSLSGNTEAFF; DNA: TGTGCCAGCAGTTTATCAGGGAACACTGAAGCTTTCTTT
V: TRBV29-1; D: TRBD1; size: many; J: TRBJ2-5; CDR3: CSVDAGGSETQYF; DNA: TGCAGCGTTGATGCAGGGGGTTCAGAGACCCAGTACTTC
V: TRBV27; D: -; size: many; J: TRBJ2-3; CDR3: CASSFLGQKGRTDTQYF; DNA: TGTGCCAGCAGTTTCCTAGGACAGAAGGGCCGTACAGATACGCAGTATTTT
V: TRBV28; D: TRBD1; size: many; J: TRBJ2-7; CDR3: CASRTRTGAMKQYF; DNA: TGTGCCAGCAGGACCAGGACAGGGGCTATGAAGCAGTACTTC
V: TRBV30; D: TRBD2; size: many; J: TRBJ2-1; CDR3: CAWSDGGTSAGFF; DNA: TGTGCCTGGAGCGATGGTGGGACTAGCGCAGGGTTCTTC
V: TRBV7-9; D: -; size: -; J: TRBJ1-3; CDR3: CASTGASGNTIYF; DNA: TGTGCCAGCACAGGAGCCTCTGGAAACACCATATATTTT
V: TRBV28; D: TRBD2; size: -; J: TRBJ2-1; CDR3: CASSLGTSRSSHNEQFF; DNA: TGTGCCAGCAGTTTAGGGACTAGCAGGAGCTCCCACAATGAGCAGTTCTTC
V: TRBV7-6; D: -; size: -; J: TRBJ2-1; CDR3: CASSFKSQGGYNEQFF; DNA: TGTGCCAGCAGCTTTAAATCACAGGGTGGATACAATGAGCAGTTCTTC
V: TRBV30; D: TRBD2; size: many; J: TRBJ2-1; CDR3: CAWSVLAGGNEQFF; DNA: TGTGCCTGGAGTGTTCTAGCGGGAGGAAATGAGCAGTTCTTC
V: TRBV5-1; D: -; size: many; J: TRBJ1-4; CDR3: CASSLMGSNEKLFF; DNA: TGCGCCAGCAGCTTGATGGGGAGTAATGAAAAACTGTTTTTT
V: TRBV11-2; D: -; size: -; J: TRBJ2-4; CDR3: CASSSVGGPFRRASNIQYF; DNA: TGTGCCAGCAGCTCCGTCGGGGGGCCCTTCAGGAGGGCCTCAAACATTCAGTACTTC
V: TRBV28; D: -; size: few; J: TRBJ1-1; CDR3: CASSPPNKLGTEAFF; DNA: TGTGCCAGCAGTCCTCCGAACAAGTTAGGCACTGAAGCTTTCTTT
V: TRBV7-2; D: TRBD2; size: many; J: TRBJ2-5; CDR3: CASSPRAGAYSETQYF; DNA: TGTGCCAGCAGCCCCCGAGCGGGGGCGTACTCGGAGACCCAGTACTTC
V: TRBV7-6; D: -; size: many; J: TRBJ2-5; CDR3: CASSPQGQAQETQYF; DNA: TGTGCCAGCAGCCCCCAGGGGCAAGCCCAAGAGACCCAGTACTTC
V: TRBV6-2/TRBV6-3; D: -; size: many; J: TRBJ2-2; CDR3: CASSSGELFF; DNA: TGTGCCAGCAGTTCCGGGGAGCTGTTTTTT
V: TRBV28; D: TRBD2; size: many; J: TRBJ2-1; CDR3: CASSLHSGTSESRFF; DNA: TGTGCCAGCAGTTTACACTCCGGGACTAGCGAGAGTCGGTTCTTC
V: TRBV5-1; D: TRBD2; size: many; J: TRBJ2-3; CDR3: CASSQQAGGTDTQYF; DNA: TGCGCCAGCAGCCAACAGGCGGGAGGTACAGATACGCAGTATTTT
V: TRBV29-1; D: -; size: many; J: TRBJ2-7; CDR3: CSVEEGSGPRPYEQYF; DNA: TGCAGCGTTGAAGAGGGATCGGGGCCCCGGCCCTACGAGCAGTACTTC
V: TRBV6-6; D: TRBD2; size: many; J: TRBJ2-7; CDR3: CASSYPVTSGGSYEQYF; DNA: TGTGCCAGCAGTTACCCCGTGACTAGCGGGGGGTCCTACGAGCAGTACTTC
V: TRBV5-1; D: -; size: -; J: TRBJ1-1; CDR3: CASSLGGDAFF; DNA: TGCGCCAGCAGCTTGGGAGGGGACGCTTTCTTT
V: TRBV9; D: TRBD2; size: -; J: TRBJ2-3; CDR3: CASSGEGGTDTQYF; DNA: TGTGCCAGCAGCGGGGAGGGCGGAACAGATACGCAGTATTTT
V: TRBV28; D: -; size: -; J: TRBJ2-3; CDR3: CASSSPGDSGDTDTQYF; DNA: TGTGCCAGCAGTTCCCCCGGGGACAGCGGGGACACAGATACGCAGTATTTT
V: TRBV29-1; D: TRBD1; size: many; J: TRBJ2-2; CDR3: CSVEDQGVNTGELFF; DNA: TGCAGCGTTGAAGATCAGGGGGTGAACACCGGGGAGCTGTTTTTT
V: TRBV20-1; D: TRBD1; size: many; J: TRBJ2-1; CDR3: CSASHRGTGQFF; DNA: TGCAGTGCTAGTCACAGGGGGACGGGGCAGTTCTTC
V: TRBV29-1; D: -; size: many; J: TRBJ2-1; CDR3: CSVVAGSSGNEQFF; DNA: TGCAGCGTTGTTGCGGGATCCTCGGGCAATGAGCAGTTCTTC
V: TRBV3-1; D: -; size: few; J: TRBJ2-5; CDR3: CASSSSGGFETQYF; DNA: TGTGCCAGCAGCTCATCTGGGGGCTTCGAGACCCAGTACTTC
V: TRBV28; D: -; size: few; J: TRBJ1-3; CDR3: CASSLMDGGNTIYF; DNA: TGTGCCAGCAGTTTAATGGATGGCGGAAACACCATATATTTT
V: TRBV29-1; D: TRBD2; size: many; J: TRBJ2-2; CDR3: CSVEKGLTNTGELFF; DNA: TGCAGCGTTGAAAAGGGACTAACGAACACCGGGGAGCTGTTTTTT
V: TRBV11-2; D: -; size: few; J: TRBJ1-4; CDR3: CASSLLKEKLFF; DNA: TGTGCCAGCAGCCTGTTAAAGGAAAAACTGTTTTTT
V: TRBV7-3; D: -; size: -; J: TRBJ1-2; CDR3: CASSLQQGYGYTF; DNA: TGTGCCAGCAGCTTACAACAGGGCTATGGCTACACCTTC
V: TRBV11-2; D: -; size: -; J: TRBJ2-1; CDR3: CAGSPGPAHGTNEQFF; DNA: TGTGCCGGCAGCCCAGGGCCGGCCCATGGTACTAATGAGCAGTTCTTC
V: TRBV7-9; D: -; size: -; J: TRBJ2-3; CDR3: CASSFVGQPTDTQYF; DNA: TGTGCCAGCAGCTTTGTCGGGCAGCCGACAGATACGCAGTATTTT
V: TRBV7-9; D: -; size: many; J: TRBJ2-7; CDR3: CASSFGGATHQYF; DNA: TGTGCCAGCAGCTTTGGGGGGGCTACGCACCAGTACTTC
V: TRBV5-1; D: TRBD2; size: -; J: TRBJ2-1; CDR3: CASGQFGGSYNEQFF; DNA: TGCGCCAGCGGTCAGTTCGGGGGGTCCTACAATGAACAGTTCTTC
V: TRBV20-1; D: TRBD2; size: many; J: TRBJ2-3; CDR3: CSATTSGGSTDTQYF; DNA: TGCAGTGCTACGACTAGCGGGGGGTCGACAGATACGCAGTATTTT
V: TRBV4-1; D: -; size: few; J: TRBJ2-3; CDR3: CASSQGSFQTKYF; DNA: TGCGCCAGCAGCCAAGGGTCATTCCAGACCAAGTATTTT
V: TRBV11-2; D: -; size: many; J: TRBJ2-5; CDR3: CASSSTSQYF; DNA: TGTGCCAGCAGCTCGACCTCTCAGTACTTC
V: TRBV7-6; D: -; size: many; J: TRBJ1-4; CDR3: CASSPGGNELFF; DNA: TGTGCCAGCAGCCCCGGCGGGAATGAACTGTTTTTT
V: TRBV20-1; D: -; size: many; J: TRBJ2-6; CDR3: CSARGFGANVLTF; DNA: TGCAGTGCTAGGGGTTTTGGGGCCAACGTCCTGACTTTC
V: TRBV7-2; D: -; size: many; J: TRBJ2-7; CDR3: CASSLGRGSYEQYF; DNA: TGTGCCAGCAGCTTAGGCCGGGGCTCCTACGAGCAGTACTTC
V: TRBV20-1; D: -; size: many; J: TRBJ2-7; CDR3: CSARRLRALAEQYF; DNA: TGCAGTGCTCGAAGACTCAGGGCCCTCGCCGAGCAGTACTTC
V: TRBV7-9; D: TRBD1; size: many; J: TRBJ2-7; CDR3: CASSSGQGSYEQYF; DNA: TGTGCCAGCAGCTCGGGACAGGGGAGCTACGAGCAGTACTTC
V: TRBV6-5; D: -; size: -; J: TRBJ1-2; CDR3: CASSDVSEGYGYTF; DNA: TGTGCCAGCAGTGATGTGTCAGAAGGCTATGGCTACACCTTC
V: TRBV11-1; D: TRBD1; size: many; J: TRBJ2-1; CDR3: CASTRTGWGYNEQFF; DNA: TGTGCCAGCACCAGGACAGGGTGGGGGTACAATGAGCAGTTCTTC
V: TRBV27; D: TRBD2; size: many; J: TRBJ2-1; CDR3: CASWKAGGDYNEQFF; DNA: TGTGCCAGCTGGAAAGCGGGAGGAGACTACAATGAGCAGTTCTTC
V: TRBV20-1; D: TRBD2; size: many; J: TRBJ2-1; CDR3: CSAREPSGRGDEQFF; DNA: TGCAGTGCTAGAGAGCCTAGCGGGAGGGGTGATGAGCAGTTCTTC
V: TRBV5-1; D: -; size: few; J: TRBJ2-5; CDR3: CAGSWGHKPEEETQYF; DNA: TGCGCCGGCAGCTGGGGACACAAGCCAGAGGAAGAGACCCAGTACTTC
V: TRBV7-8; D: -; size: many; J: TRBJ2-2; CDR3: CASSQNYNTGELFF; DNA: TGTGCCAGCAGTCAAAACTATAACACCGGGGAGCTGTTTTTT
V: TRBV28; D: TRBD2; size: many; J: TRBJ2-1; CDR3: CASTGSSGRLYEQFF; DNA: TGTGCCAGCACCGGGTCTAGCGGGAGATTGTATGAGCAGTTCTTC
V: TRBV28; D: TRBD1; size: -; J: TRBJ1-5; CDR3: CASSPPGQGRDQPQHF; DNA: TGTGCCAGCAGTCCGCCGGGACAGGGAAGGGATCAGCCCCAGCATTTT
V: TRBV19; D: TRBD1; size: -; J: TRBJ2-7; CDR3: CASGNRGHGSYEQYF; DNA: TGTGCCAGTGGAAACAGGGGGCACGGCTCCTACGAGCAGTACTTC
V: TRBV5-5; D: TRBD2; size: many; J: TRBJ2-1; CDR3: CASSPQPGLAFNEQFF; DNA: TGTGCCAGCAGCCCCCAACCGGGACTAGCGTTCAATGAGCAGTTCTTC
V: TRBV7-6; D: -; size: many; J: TRBJ1-1; CDR3: CASSSGGGGVTEAFF; DNA: TGTGCCAGCTCGTCCGGGGGTGGGGGAGTCACTGAAGCTTTCTTT